These T cell receptor beta chains were read from a single sample in a study of blood T cell repertoires in COVID-19. Here immunoSEQ multiplex PCR was the method, and the copy in TCRdb shows in-frame clones only, minus some. Of nearly 200,000 clones in the sample, about 85% were seen once. Material: peripheral blood. The receptors shown here come from a human donor in a cohort sampled during active COVID-19. Each CDR3 is given with its conserved first and last residue. The D gene is left open where the match is weak. A clone size is listed for some rows: how often the clone was seen (once, few, many), or a class if it is expanded.

TRBD1	NA	TRBJ2-2	TRBV5-5	TGTGCCAGCAGCCCGAGGGGGACAGACAACACCGGGGAGCTGTTTTTT	CASSPRGTDNTGELFF
TRBD2	NA	TRBJ2-3	TRBV30	TGTGCCTGGAGCCTGCTCAGCGGGAAGAGCACAGATACGCAGTATTTT	CAWSLLSGKSTDTQYF
NA	NA	TRBJ1-1	TRBV6-4	TGTGCCAGCAGTGCTTCAGTTCACACTGAAGCTTTCTTT	CASSASVHTEAFF
NA	NA	TRBJ1-3	TRBV14	TGTGCCAGCAGCCAATGGCGGGGAAACACCATATATTTT	CASSQWRGNTIYF
NA	NA	TRBJ2-6	TRBV27	TGTGCCAGCAGTTCGTTTCCAGGACTGATTGGACTCAAACTCTCTGGGGCCAACGTCCTGACTTTC	CASSSFPGLIGLKLSGANVLTF
TRBD1	once	TRBJ1-3	TRBV19	TGTGCCAGCCGCCCGTACAGGGGAAGTGGAAACACCATATATTTT	CASRPYRGSGNTIYF
TRBD2	NA	TRBJ2-3	TRBV7-3	TGTGCCAGCAGCCCCAGAGGCTCTAGCGGGGGGTACACAGATACGCAGTATTTT	CASSPRGSSGGYTDTQYF
TRBD2	NA	TRBJ2-3	TRBV19	TGTGCCAGTAGTTCCCATAGCGGGAAGGGCGATACGCAGTATTTT	CASSSHSGKGDTQYF
NA	once	TRBJ1-6	TRBV9	TGTGCCAGCAGCGGGACACTAAATTCACCCCTCCACTTT	CASSGTLNSPLHF
TRBD1	once	TRBJ1-1	TRBV6-5	TGTGCCAGCAGACAGGGACAGACCATGAACACTGAAGCTTTCTTT	CASRQGQTMNTEAFF
NA	NA	TRBJ1-1	TRBV10-2	TGCGCCAGCAGTGCGGGACACCTAAACATGAACACTGAAGCTTTCTTT	CASSAGHLNMNTEAFF
NA	NA	TRBJ1-3	TRBV5-1	TGCGCCAGCAGCTTGGTTTCCAGCTCTGGAAACACCATATATTTT	CASSLVSSSGNTIYF
NA	NA	TRBJ1-5	TRBV3-1/TRBV3-2	TGTGCCAGCAGCCAACGGGCAGGGGATAATCAGCCCCAGCATTTT	CASSQRAGDNQPQHF
NA	once	TRBJ1-4	TRBV7-2	TGTGCCAGCAGCTTATCGGGACAAGGCGATGAAAAACTGTTTTTT	CASSLSGQGDEKLFF
NA	NA	TRBJ2-3	TRBV18	TGTGCCAGCTCGCTGGACTTTACCACAGATACGCAGTATTTT	CASSLDFTTDTQYF
TRBD1	NA	TRBJ1-5	TRBV19	TGTGCCAGTAGTACTGACAGGGTCGACCAGCCCCAGCATTTT	CASSTDRVDQPQHF
NA	NA	TRBJ1-5	TRBV28	TGTGCCAGCAGCATTCGTCGGGGGGTCAATCAGCCCCAGCATTTT	CASSIRRGVNQPQHF
TRBD1	NA	TRBJ1-1	TRBV5-1	TGCGCCAGCAGCCTTATGACTGGACAGGCCTATGGAGGTGGTGAAGCTTTCTTT	CASSLMTGQAYGGGEAFF
NA	NA	TRBJ2-7	TRBV5-4	TGTGCCAGCAGCTTGGATCGCAGGGTAAGCGAGCAGTACTTC	CASSLDRRVSEQYF
NA	NA	TRBJ1-2	TRBV15	TGTGCCACCAGCAGAGAAGCCCCAGGGTCTGGCTACACCTTC	CATSREAPGSGYTF
NA	many	TRBJ1-2	TRBV7-9	TGTGCCAGCAGCTTGGCCGAGGCTAACTATGGCTACACCTTC	CASSLAEANYGYTF
NA	NA	TRBJ2-3	TRBV7-7	TGTGCTAGCAGCCCGGGTCTTGCCACAGATACGCAGTATTTT	CASSPGLATDTQYF
NA	NA	TRBJ2-4	TRBV2	TGTGCCAGCAGTGACAGGGTAGCCAAAAACATTCAGTACTTC	CASSDRVAKNIQYF
NA	NA	TRBJ1-3	TRBV28	TGTGCCACCCAGTTTATGGGAAACACCATATATTTT	CATQFMGNTIYF
TRBD2	NA	TRBJ2-1	TRBV4-2	TGTGCCAGCAGCCAAGATTCACGGGAGGGGTACAATGAGCAGTTCTTC	CASSQDSREGYNEQFF
NA	NA	TRBJ2-2	TRBV6-5	TGTGCCAGCGGTCAGACCCGAGGGTACACCGGGGAGCTGTTTTTT	CASGQTRGYTGELFF
NA	NA	TRBJ2-7	TRBV28	TGTGCCAGCAGTTTTTTGGGGCCTTACTCCTACGAGCAGTACTTC	CASSFLGPYSYEQYF
NA	NA	TRBJ2-6	TRBV5-1	TGCGCCAGCAGCTTGGTAGGCGCGGCTGGGGCCAACGTCCTGACTTTC	CASSLVGAAGANVLTF
NA	NA	TRBJ1-2	TRBV6-5	TGTGCCAGCAGTTACTCGTTCCAGGGAACTACTGGCTACACCTTC	CASSYSFQGTTGYTF
NA	NA	TRBJ1-2	TRBV10-2	TGCGCCAGCGGATTGACAGTTAACTATGGCTACACCTTC	CASGLTVNYGYTF
NA	once	TRBJ1-5	TRBV21-1	TGTGCCAGCAGGACGACAGGTTGGCATCAGCCCCAGCATTTT	CASRTTGWHQPQHF
NA	NA	TRBJ2-3	TRBV6-2/TRBV6-3	TGTGCCAGCAGTGACAGATTCACAGATACGCAGTATTTT	CASSDRFTDTQYF
NA	many	TRBJ2-5	TRBV19	TGTGCCAGTAGTATCCGTCAGCAAGAGACCCAGTACTTC	CASSIRQQETQYF
NA	NA	TRBJ2-1	TRBV5-1	TGCGCCAGCAGCGATCCGGGACTTCTTAACAATGAGCAGTTCTTC	CASSDPGLLNNEQFF
NA	few	TRBJ2-2	TRBV24-1	TGTGCCACCAGTGATTTCTTCGGTCCGGGGATGAACACCGGGGAGCTGTTTTTT	CATSDFFGPGMNTGELFF
NA	NA	TRBJ2-7	TRBV3-1/TRBV3-2	TGTGCCAGCAGCCAAGATATAACTACTGAGCAGTACTTC	CASSQDITTEQYF
NA	NA	TRBJ1-5	TRBV19	TGTGCCAGTACACCTCTCGGTAATCAGCCCCAGCATTTT	CASTPLGNQPQHF
TRBD2	many	TRBJ2-1	TRBV18	TGTGCCAGCACCCTTGGCGGGGGGGCATTTGAGCAGTTCTTC	CASTLGGGAFEQFF
TRBD1	NA	TRBJ2-7	TRBV27	TGTGCCAGCAGTTTACGAAGGGACAGCTACGAGCAGTACTTC	CASSLRRDSYEQYF
TRBD1	NA	TRBJ1-6	TRBV2	TGTGCCAGCAATCCCGGGACAGGGGTTTCACCCCTCCACTTT	CASNPGTGVSPLHF
TRBD1	NA	TRBJ2-5	TRBV28	TGTGCCAGCAGCGGGACAGGGGGCAGGGAGACCCAGTACTTC	CASSGTGGRETQYF
NA	NA	TRBJ1-2	TRBV30	TGTGCCTGGAGTGTACGATTTAGAAAATCACGATATGGCTACACCTTC	CAWSVRFRKSRYGYTF
NA	NA	TRBJ1-2	TRBV6-5	TGTGCCAGCAGTCTCCGGGCGGGGGTCAAGGGTGGCTACACCTTC	CASSLRAGVKGGYTF
NA	NA	TRBJ2-5	TRBV27	TGTGCCAGCAGTTTTTTACAGACGCAAGAGACCCAGTACTTC	CASSFLQTQETQYF
NA	NA	TRBJ2-5	TRBV5-4	TGTGCCAGCAGCTTGCCTAGAGGGGAGACCCAGTACTTC	CASSLPRGETQYF
NA	NA	TRBJ1-3	TRBV6-1	TGTGCCAGCAGTGATGTGACTCTATACACCATATATTTT	CASSDVTLYTIYF
NA	NA	TRBJ1-2	TRBV27	TGTGCCAGCAGTCCCAGGGCGCTCCGGTATGGCTACACCTTC	CASSPRALRYGYTF
NA	NA	TRBJ2-2	TRBV6-5	TGTGCCAGCAGCTCCGTTAACACCGGGGAGCTGTTTTTT	CASSSVNTGELFF
TRBD2	NA	TRBJ2-5	TRBV28	TGTGCCAGCAGTCCGGGGGGATCCCGAGAGACCCAGTACTTC	CASSPGGSRETQYF
NA	NA	TRBJ2-7	TRBV5-1	TGCGCCAGCAGCTTGGTAGGCGAGCGGGAGCAGTACTTC	CASSLVGEREQYF
TRBD1	NA	TRBJ1-2	TRBV19	TGTGCCAGTAGTTTCCTCCCGACAGGGGGCGTCTATGGCTACACCTTC	CASSFLPTGGVYGYTF
TRBD1	NA	TRBJ2-7	TRBV2	TGTGCCAGAGGCCGGGACAGTACCTACGAGCAGTACTTC	CARGRDSTYEQYF
NA	NA	TRBJ2-3	TRBV14	TGTGCCAGCAGCCATAGGGGTGGCACAGATACGCAGTATTTT	CASSHRGGTDTQYF
NA	NA	TRBJ1-6	TRBV7-9	TGTGCCAGCAGCCGAACCCCGTCCGGGGTGGATAATTCACCCCTCCACTTT	CASSRTPSGVDNSPLHF
NA	NA	TRBJ1-6	TRBV5-6	TGTGCCAGCAGCCCAAACACAGGAGACAATTCACCCCTCCACTTT	CASSPNTGDNSPLHF
NA	NA	TRBJ2-2	TRBV20-1	TGCAGTGCTAAACTTGGCGGGGAGCTGTTTTTT	CSAKLGGELFF
NA	NA	TRBJ1-2	TRBV2	TGTGCCAGCAGTGTGGAGACAGGCACGGTGCTGTATGGCTACACCTTC	CASSVETGTVLYGYTF
NA	NA	TRBJ2-1	TRBV7-9	TGTGCCAGCAGCTTCCCGGGACATCGAAACAATGAGCAGTTCTTC	CASSFPGHRNNEQFF
NA	once	TRBJ1-2	TRBV9	TGTGCCAGCAGCCACACTGGGCACGATAACTATGGCTACACCTTC	CASSHTGHDNYGYTF
NA	NA	TRBJ2-5	TRBV9	TGTGCCAGCAGCGTAGGGCCGAGTAGGGAGGAGACCCAGTACTTC	CASSVGPSREETQYF